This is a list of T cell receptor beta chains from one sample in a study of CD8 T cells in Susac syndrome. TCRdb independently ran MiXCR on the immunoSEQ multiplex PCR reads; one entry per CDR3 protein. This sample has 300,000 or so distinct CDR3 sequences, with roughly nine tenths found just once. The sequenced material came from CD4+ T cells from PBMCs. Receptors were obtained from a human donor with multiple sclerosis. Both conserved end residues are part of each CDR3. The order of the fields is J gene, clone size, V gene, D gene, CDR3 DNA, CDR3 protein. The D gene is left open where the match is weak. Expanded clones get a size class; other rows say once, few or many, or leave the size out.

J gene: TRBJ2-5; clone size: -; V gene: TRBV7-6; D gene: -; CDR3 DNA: TGTGCCAGCAGCCCCCGGACGGGGGAGACCCAGTACTTC; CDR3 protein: CASSPRTGETQYF
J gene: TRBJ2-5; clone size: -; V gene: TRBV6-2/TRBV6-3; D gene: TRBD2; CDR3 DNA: TGTGCCAGCAGTTACCGTCTGGCGGGGGGTTACATCCAAGAGACCCAGTACTTC; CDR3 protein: CASSYRLAGGYIQETQYF
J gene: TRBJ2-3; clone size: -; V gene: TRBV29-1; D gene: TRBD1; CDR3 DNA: TGCAGCGTCAGGACAGGGGGGACAGATACGCAGTATTTT; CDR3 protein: CSVRTGGTDTQYF
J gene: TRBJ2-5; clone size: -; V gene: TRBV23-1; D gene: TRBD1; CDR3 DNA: TGCGCCAGCAGTCAACATATACGGGGACAGAAGTACCAAGAGACCCAGTACTTC; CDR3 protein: CASSQHIRGQKYQETQYF
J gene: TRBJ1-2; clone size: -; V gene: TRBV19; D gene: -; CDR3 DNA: TGTGCCAGCAGCGTGAGGGATGATGGCTACACCTTC; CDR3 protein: CASSVRDDGYTF
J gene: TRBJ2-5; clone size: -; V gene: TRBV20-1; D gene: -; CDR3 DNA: TGCAGTGCTCCCCCAGGGTTGGGGGAAGAGACCCAGTACTTC; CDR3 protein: CSAPPGLGEETQYF
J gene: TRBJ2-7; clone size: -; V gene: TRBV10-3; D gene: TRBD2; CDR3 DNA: TGTGCCATCAGCCCAGGACTAGCGACCACCTACGAGCAGTACTTC; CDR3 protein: CAISPGLATTYEQYF
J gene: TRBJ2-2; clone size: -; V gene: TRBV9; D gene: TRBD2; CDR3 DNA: TGTGCCAGCAGCGTAGGGCTAGCGGGTGGCACCGGGGAGCTGTTTTTT; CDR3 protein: CASSVGLAGGTGELFF
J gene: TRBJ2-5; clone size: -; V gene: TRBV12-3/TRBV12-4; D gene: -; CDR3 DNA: TGTGCCAGCAGTACCAGGGTTGTGGAGACCCAGTACTTC; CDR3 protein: CASSTRVVETQYF
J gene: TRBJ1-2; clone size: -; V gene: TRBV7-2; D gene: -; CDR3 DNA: TGTGCCAGCAGCTTATTGCGGCAGTTCTATGGCTACACCTTC; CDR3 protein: CASSLLRQFYGYTF
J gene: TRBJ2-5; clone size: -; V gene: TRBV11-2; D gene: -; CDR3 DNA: TGTGCCAGCAGCTTCACGAGCCAGACCCAGTACTTC; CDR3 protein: CASSFTSQTQYF
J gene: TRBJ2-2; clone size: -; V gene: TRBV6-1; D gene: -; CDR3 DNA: TGTGCCAGCAGTACCGGGACGGGGAACACCGGGGAGCTGTTTTTT; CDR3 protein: CASSTGTGNTGELFF
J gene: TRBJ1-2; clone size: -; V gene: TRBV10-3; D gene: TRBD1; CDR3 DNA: TGTGCCATCAGTGAGCCCGACAGGGAATTCTATGGCTACACCTTC; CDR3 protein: CAISEPDREFYGYTF
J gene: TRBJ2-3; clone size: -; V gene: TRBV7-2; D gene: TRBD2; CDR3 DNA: TGTGCCAGCAGCTCCCAGCGGGGAACCACAGATACGCAGTATTTT; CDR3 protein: CASSSQRGTTDTQYF
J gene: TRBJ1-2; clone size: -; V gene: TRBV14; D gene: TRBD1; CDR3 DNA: TGTGCCAGCAGCCAAGTCAGGGGGCATTACTATGGCTACACCTTC; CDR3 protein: CASSQVRGHYYGYTF
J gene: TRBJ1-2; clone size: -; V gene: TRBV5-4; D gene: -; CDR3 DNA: TGTGCCAGCAGGCCCGGGGGACCCTATGGCTACACCTTC; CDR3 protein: CASRPGGPYGYTF
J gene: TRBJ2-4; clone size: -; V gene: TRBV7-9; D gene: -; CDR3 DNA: TGTGTCAGCAGCTTTCCTACCGGGAACCAGTACTTC; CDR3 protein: CVSSFPTGNQYF
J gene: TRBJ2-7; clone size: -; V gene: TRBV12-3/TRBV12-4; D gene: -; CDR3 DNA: TGTGCCAGCAGGCCGGGACACCTCGAGCCTTCCTACGAGCAGTACTTC; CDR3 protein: CASRPGHLEPSYEQYF
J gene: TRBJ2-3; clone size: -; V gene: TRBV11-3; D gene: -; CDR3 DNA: TGTGCCAGCAGCCCCCAGGGGCCAGACGATACGCAGTATTTT; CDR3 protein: CASSPQGPDDTQYF
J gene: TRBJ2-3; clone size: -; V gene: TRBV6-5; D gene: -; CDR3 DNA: TGTGCCAGCACCACCCACGGAGATACGCAGTATTTT; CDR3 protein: CASTTHGDTQYF
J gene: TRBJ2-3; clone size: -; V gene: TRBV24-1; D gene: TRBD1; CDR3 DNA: TGTGCCACCGGGGGGATCTCGGACAGGGAAAGCACAGATACGCAGTATTTT; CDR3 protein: CATGGISDRESTDTQYF
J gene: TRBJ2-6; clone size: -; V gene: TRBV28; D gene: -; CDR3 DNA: TGTGCCAGCAGTTTAAACTCCGCAGGGGCTGGGGCCAACGTCCTGACTTTC; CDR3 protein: CASSLNSAGAGANVLTF
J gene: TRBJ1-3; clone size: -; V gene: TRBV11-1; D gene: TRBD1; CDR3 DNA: TGTGCCAGCAGCCGTGCTCGGGACAGGGGGCGCGTGGGCTCTGGAAACACCATATATTTT; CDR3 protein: CASSRARDRGRVGSGNTIYF
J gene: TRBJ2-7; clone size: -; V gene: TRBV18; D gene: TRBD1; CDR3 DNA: TGTGCCAGCTCACCATCGGGACAGGGGGCAATCAACGAGCAGTACTTC; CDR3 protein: CASSPSGQGAINEQYF
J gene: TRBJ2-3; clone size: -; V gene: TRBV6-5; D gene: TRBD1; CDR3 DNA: TGTGCCAGCAGAGGACAGGGGGCAGATACGCAGTATTTT; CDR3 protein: CASRGQGADTQYF
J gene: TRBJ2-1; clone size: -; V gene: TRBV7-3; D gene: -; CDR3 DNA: TGTGCCAGCAGCTTAAGCGTGCCCAGGGGCAATGAGCAGTTCTTC; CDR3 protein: CASSLSVPRGNEQFF
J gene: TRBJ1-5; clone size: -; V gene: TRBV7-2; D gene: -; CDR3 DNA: TGTGCCAGCAGCCCTAGGGGGGCACCAGGGCAGCCCCAGCATTTT; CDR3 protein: CASSPRGAPGQPQHF
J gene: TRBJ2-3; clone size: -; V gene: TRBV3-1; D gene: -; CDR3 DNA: TGTGCCAGCAGCCAAGATTTGGGGGCCCGTGGCACAGATACGCAGTATTTT; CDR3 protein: CASSQDLGARGTDTQYF
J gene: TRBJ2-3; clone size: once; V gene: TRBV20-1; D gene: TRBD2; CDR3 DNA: TGCAGTGCTAGAGATTGGCTAGCGGAAAGCACAGATACGCAGTATTTT; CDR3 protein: CSARDWLAESTDTQYF
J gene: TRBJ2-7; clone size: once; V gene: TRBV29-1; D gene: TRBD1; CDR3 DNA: TGCAGCGTTGAGGGGACAGGGCTTTACGAGCAGTACTTC; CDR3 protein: CSVEGTGLYEQYF
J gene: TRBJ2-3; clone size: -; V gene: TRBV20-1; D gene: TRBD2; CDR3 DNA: TGCAGTGCTAGCTCTGCTAGCGGGAGAGGGGATACGCAGTATTTT; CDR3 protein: CSASSASGRGDTQYF
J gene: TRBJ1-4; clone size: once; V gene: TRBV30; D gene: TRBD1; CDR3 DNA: TGTGCCTGGCAGACAGGGGTGGGTGAAAAACTGTTTTTT; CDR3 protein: CAWQTGVGEKLFF
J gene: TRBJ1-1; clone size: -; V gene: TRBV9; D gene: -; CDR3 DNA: TGTGCCAGCAGCGTAGAATCGGGGGGTTGGACTGAAGCTTTCTTT; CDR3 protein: CASSVESGGWTEAFF
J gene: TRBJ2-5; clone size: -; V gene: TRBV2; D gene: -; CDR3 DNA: TGTGCCAGCGGCTACAAGTACCAAGAGACCCAGTACTTC; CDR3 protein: CASGYKYQETQYF
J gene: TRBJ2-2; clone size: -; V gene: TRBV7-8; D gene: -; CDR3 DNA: TGTGCCAGCAGCTTAGTAGGCAGGGTGGTCACCGGGGAGCTGTTTTTT; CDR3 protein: CASSLVGRVVTGELFF
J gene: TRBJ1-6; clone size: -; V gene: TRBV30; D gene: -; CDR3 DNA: TGTGCCTGGAGCGCTCAGAGTTTCTATAATTCACCCCTCCACTTT; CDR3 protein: CAWSAQSFYNSPLHF
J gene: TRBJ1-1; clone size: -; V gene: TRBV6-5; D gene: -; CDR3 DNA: TGTGCCAGCGCCGCCGGGGGGACGGGCGCTGAAGCTTTCTTT; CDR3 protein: CASAAGGTGAEAFF
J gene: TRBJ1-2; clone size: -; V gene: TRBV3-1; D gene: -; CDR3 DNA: TGTGCCAGCACCCAAGGCGGCGGCAACTTCCCCTATGGCTACACCTTC; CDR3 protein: CASTQGGGNFPYGYTF
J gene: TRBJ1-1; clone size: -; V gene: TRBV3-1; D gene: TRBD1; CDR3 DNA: TGTGCCAGCAGCCATCGAGCAGGGGGCTATAACACTGAAGCTTTCTTT; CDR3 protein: CASSHRAGGYNTEAFF
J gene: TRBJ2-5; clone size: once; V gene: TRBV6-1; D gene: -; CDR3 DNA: TGTGCCAGCGTCCCCTTGCGGGCAGGAGAGACCCAGTACTTC; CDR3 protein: CASVPLRAGETQYF